The 13 T cell receptor beta chains listed next were all sequenced from one sample in a study of blood T cell repertoires in COVID-19. Profiled with immunoSEQ multiplex PCR; TCRdb holds only in-frame clones, not every one. The repertoire includes under 150,000 clones, about nine tenths of them detected once, and 1.8% sits in the top ten. The sequencing input was peripheral blood. These receptors came from a human donor with active COVID-19. The donor label of this sample is uncertain.

The chain has TRBV9 and TRBJ1-6; D call uncertain. The ends were cut back, 4 bases at V and 7 bases at J, with 12 bases in the middle. This CDR3 has 14 amino acids. Per germline, CDR1 SGDLS and CDR2 YYNGEE. The CDR3 sequence is CASSPSGLNSPLHF. The CDR3 DNA follows: TGTGCCAGCAGCCCCTCGGGTTTAAATTCACCCCTCCACTTT.

The chain joins TRBV6-6 to TRBJ2-7, with 11 bases fitting TRBD1. V lost 4 bases to trimming and J lost 6 bases; unmatched junction nucleotides: 2. CDR3 size: 13 residues. Germline V gene lookup returns CDR1 MNHNY and CDR2 SVGAGI (reference sequence). The CDR3 loop is CASSWDRGGEQYF. For the CDR3, the DNA is TGTGCCAGCAGTTGGGACAGGGGGGGCGAGCAGTACTTC.

The chain links TRBV27 to TRBJ1-3; D perhaps matches TRBD1 (5 bases). V was pared by 5 bases and J by 0 bases, with 8 bases between. CDR3 size: 14 residues. Germline CDR1 is MNHEY and CDR2 is SMNVEV (reference sequence). The CDR3 DNA reads as TGTGCCAGCAGTCCGACAGACTCTGGAAACACCATATATTTT. As protein: CASSPTDSGNTIYF.

This clone has only one observation. This chain connects TRBV27 to TRBJ2-3, with 11 bases aligning to TRBD2. CDR1 and CDR2 (germline): MNHEY, SMNVEV (reference sequence). Losses at the gene ends were 2 bases for V and 4 bases for J; bases not matched to a gene: 5. This CDR3 comprises 16 residues. The CDR3 DNA follows: TGTGCCAGCAGTTTAGCTGGACTAGCGGGCGCAGATACGCAGTATTTT. Its translation is CASSLAGLAGADTQYF.

This chain connects TRBV3-1 (or the pseudogene TRBV3-2) to TRBJ1-2; 12 bases line up with TRBD1. Looked up from germline, CDR1 is LGHDT and CDR2 is YNNKEL (reference sequence). CDR3 size: 14 residues. Trimming at V came to 4 bases and at J to 6 bases, leaving 3 bases not matched to a gene. The CDR3 loop is CASSLRDRGHGYTF. CDR3 in DNA: TGTGCCAGCAGCCTCCGGGACAGGGGGCATGGCTACACCTTC.

The chain uses TRBV6-4 and TRBJ2-3; the match to TRBD2 covers 7 bases. V was clipped by 6 bases and J by 2 bases; unmatched bases: 8. Germline V lookup: CDR1 MRHNA, CDR2 SNTAGT. The CDR3 covers 15 residues. The CDR3 is CASRETSVLTDTQYF. As DNA, the CDR3 is TGTGCCAGCAGGGAAACTAGCGTTCTCACAGATACGCAGTATTTT.

This clone was detected only once. This chain links TRBV6-5 with TRBJ1-2; 7 nucleotides match TRBD1. This CDR3 is 15 amino acids long. Germline-derived CDR1 and CDR2 are MNHEY and SVGAGI. V gave up 4 bases and J gave up 2 bases; unmatched junction bases: 7. The CDR3 coding sequence is TGTGCCAGCAGTTTTTTGAGGGGGCCGAACTATGGCTACACCTTC. Amino acids: CASSFLRGPNYGYTF.

The chain has TRBV6-1 and TRBJ2-3, with D possibly being TRBD1 (7 bases). This CDR3 has 20 residues. V was clipped by 2 bases and J by 2 bases, with 26 bases between them. From germline, CDR1 is MNHNS and CDR2 SASEGT. CDR3 sequence (DNA): TGTGCCAGCAGTGAACGTCTGGCTATCAGGGGGGCTACTGCCACAGATACGCAGTATTTT. Its protein is CASSERLAIRGATATDTQYF.

The chain has TRBV27 and TRBJ2-7; TRBD2 might be the D (7 bases). The V and J ends lost 6 bases and 3 bases respectively, with 18 bases between them. This CDR3 contains 15 residues. CDR1 MNHEY and CDR2 SMNVEV come from the germline V gene (reference sequence). This CDR3 is CASSYSGRGLYEQYF. The CDR3 DNA follows: TGTGCCAGCAGCTATTCGGGGCGGGGGCTCTACGAGCAGTACTTC.

The V gene is TRBV9, the J gene TRBJ2-2; 10 bases are a match to TRBD1. The germline V gene has CDR1 SGDLS and CDR2 YYNGEE. CDR3 length: 16 residues. The J segment lost 5 bases and the V segment lost 3 bases, leaving 7 bases of the junction unmatched. The CDR3 region is CASSALTGGGTGELFF. The CDR3 DNA reads as TGTGCCAGCAGCGCTCTGACAGGGGGCGGGACCGGGGAGCTGTTTTTT.

J is TRBJ1-4 and V is TRBV2, with TRBD1 matching over 8 bases. From germline, CDR1 is SNHLY and CDR2 FYNNEI. The V segment lost 5 bases and the J segment 12 bases; nucleotides outside the gene matches: 14. This CDR3 comprises 15 residues. The CDR3 is CASSLEQGDFGELFF. The CDR3, as DNA: TGTGCCAGCAGTCTCGAACAGGGGGACTTCGGAGAACTGTTTTTT.

The chain recombines TRBV24-1 with TRBJ1-1; D is uncertain. Germline CDR1 is KGHDR and CDR2 is SFDVKD. The CDR3 totals 15 residues. V dropped 7 bases and J dropped 5 bases, with 19 bases sitting between them. CDR3 bases: TGTGCCACCAGCCCGCGCTCGGGGTTGGGGACTGAAGCTTTCTTT. It specifies CATSPRSGLGTEAFF.

V usage is TRBV5-1 and J usage is TRBJ2-1, with D possibly being TRBD2 (5 bases). This CDR3 region has 16 residues. CDR1 is SGHRS, CDR2 YFSETQ, per germline. Deletions cut 0 bases from V and 4 bases from J, with 14 bases between. CDR3 in DNA: TGCGCCAGCAGCTTGGCCAAGGACTTCGTTTACAATGAGCAGTTCTTC. Its protein product is CASSLAKDFVYNEQFF.